This section outlines one TCR beta chain sequence together with its context. This record belongs to a study of CDR3 diversity in severe acne. TCRdb re-called the PCR reads with MiXCR, one entry per CDR3 protein. The sample lists around 85,000 distinct CDR3 sequences, about 49% seen once, with around a tenth in the top ten. This TCR derives from a male donor with severe acne vulgaris. The specimen sequenced was blood.

The CDR3 is CAISESRLNTEAFF. CDR3 DNA sequence: TGTGCCATCAGTGAGTCGAGATTGAACACTGAAGCTTTCTTT. V gene TRBV10-3 combines with J gene TRBJ1-1, with D hard to call. The CDR3 totals 14 residues. Germline-derived CDR1 and CDR2 are ENHRY and SYGVKD. Trimming took off 0 bases at V and 0 bases at J, with 5 bases between the two ends.